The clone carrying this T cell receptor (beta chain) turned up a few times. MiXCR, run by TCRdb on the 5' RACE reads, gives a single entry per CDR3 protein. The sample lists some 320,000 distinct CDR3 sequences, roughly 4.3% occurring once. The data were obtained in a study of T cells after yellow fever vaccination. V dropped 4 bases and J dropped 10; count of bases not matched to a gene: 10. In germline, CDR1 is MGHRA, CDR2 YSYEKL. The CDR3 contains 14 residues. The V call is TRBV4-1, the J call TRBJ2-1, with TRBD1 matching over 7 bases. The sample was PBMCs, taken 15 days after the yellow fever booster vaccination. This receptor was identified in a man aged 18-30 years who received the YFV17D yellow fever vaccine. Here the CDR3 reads CASSPPGQMKEQFF. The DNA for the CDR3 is TGCGCCAGCAGCCCCCCGGGACAGATGAAAGAGCAGTTCTTC.